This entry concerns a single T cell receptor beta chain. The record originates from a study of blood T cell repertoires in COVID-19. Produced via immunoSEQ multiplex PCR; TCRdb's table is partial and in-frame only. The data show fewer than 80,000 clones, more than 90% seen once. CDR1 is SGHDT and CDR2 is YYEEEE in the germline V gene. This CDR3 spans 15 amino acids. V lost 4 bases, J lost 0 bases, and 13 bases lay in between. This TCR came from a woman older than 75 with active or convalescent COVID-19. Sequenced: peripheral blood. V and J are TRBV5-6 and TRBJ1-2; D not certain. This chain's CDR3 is CASSPEPSANYGYTF. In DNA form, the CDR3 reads TGTGCCAGCAGCCCTGAACCTTCAGCTAACTATGGCTACACCTTC.